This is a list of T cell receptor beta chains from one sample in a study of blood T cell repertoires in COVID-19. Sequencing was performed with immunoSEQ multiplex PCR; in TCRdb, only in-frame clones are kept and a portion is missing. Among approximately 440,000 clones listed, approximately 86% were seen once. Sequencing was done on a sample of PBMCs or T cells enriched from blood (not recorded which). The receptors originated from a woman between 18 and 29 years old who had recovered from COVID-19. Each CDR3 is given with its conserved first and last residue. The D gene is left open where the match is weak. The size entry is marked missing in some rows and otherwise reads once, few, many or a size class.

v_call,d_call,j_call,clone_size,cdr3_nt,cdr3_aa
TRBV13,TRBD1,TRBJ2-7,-,TGTGCCAGCAGCTCCCTGGTCTCGACAGGGGGCAACGAGCAGTACTTC,CASSSLVSTGGNEQYF
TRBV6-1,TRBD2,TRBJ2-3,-,TGTGCCAGCAGTGAGGGGGGGAGAGATACGCAGTATTTT,CASSEGGRDTQYF
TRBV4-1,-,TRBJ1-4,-,TGCGCCAGCAGCCGCAGGAATAATGAAAAACTGTTTTTT,CASSRRNNEKLFF
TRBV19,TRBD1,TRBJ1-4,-,TGTGCCAGTACGGGACAGGGAGTTACCTATGAAAAACTGTTTTTT,CASTGQGVTYEKLFF
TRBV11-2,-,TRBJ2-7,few,TGTGCCAGCAGCTGGGGGGTAGGTGTCTACGAGCAGTACTTC,CASSWGVGVYEQYF
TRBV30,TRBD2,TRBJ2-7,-,TGTGCCTGGAAGAAGCGGGGGGGCCGGAGTGAGCAGTACTTC,CAWKKRGGRSEQYF
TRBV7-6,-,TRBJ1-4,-,TGTGCCAGCAGCTTAAGTCTGAGCACTAATGAAAAACTGTTTTTT,CASSLSLSTNEKLFF
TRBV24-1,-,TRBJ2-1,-,TGTGCCACCAGTGATCCAGGGGATGAGCAGTTCTTC,CATSDPGDEQFF
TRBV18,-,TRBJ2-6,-,TGTGCCAGCTCACTTACCCAAACATCAGGGGCCAACGTCCTGACTTTC,CASSLTQTSGANVLTF
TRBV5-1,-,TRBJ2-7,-,TGCGCCAGCAGCTACTGGGGGGAGACCTCCTACGAGCAGTACTTC,CASSYWGETSYEQYF
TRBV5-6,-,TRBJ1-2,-,TGTGCCAGCAGCCCACGGACCAAGGGGCCCTTCTATGGCTACACCTTC,CASSPRTKGPFYGYTF
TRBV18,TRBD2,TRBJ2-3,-,TGTGCCAGCTCACCGATACTAGCGGGGGGTCTCACAGATACGCAGTATTTT,CASSPILAGGLTDTQYF
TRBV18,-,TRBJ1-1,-,TGTGCCAGCTCACCCCCCCTTCGGACTGAAGCTTTCTTT,CASSPPLRTEAFF
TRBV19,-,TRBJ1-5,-,TGTGCCAGTAGGAGAAGCGGTAATCAGCCCCAGCATTTT,CASRRSGNQPQHF
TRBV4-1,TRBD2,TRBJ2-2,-,TGCGCCAGCAGCCAAGAACCCCCGGGACTAGCGGGGGTCACCGGGGAGCTGTTTTTT,CASSQEPPGLAGVTGELFF
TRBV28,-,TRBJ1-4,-,TGTGCCAGCAGTTCTCCGACATCGGGAGATGAAAAACTGTTTTTT,CASSSPTSGDEKLFF
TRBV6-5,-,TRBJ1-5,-,TGTGCCAGCAGGACTGATAGCAATCAGCCCCAGCATTTT,CASRTDSNQPQHF
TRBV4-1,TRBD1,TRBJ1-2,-,TGCGCCAGCAGCCAATCACAGGGGGTAGGGTATGGCTACACCTTC,CASSQSQGVGYGYTF
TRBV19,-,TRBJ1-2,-,TGTGCCAGTAGTGGGCTGCAGAACTATGGCTACACCTTC,CASSGLQNYGYTF
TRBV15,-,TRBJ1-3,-,TGTGCCACCAGCAGAGCATCGGCAGGGAGGAACACCATATATTTT,CATSRASAGRNTIYF
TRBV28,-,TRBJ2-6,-,TGTGCCAGCAGTTTATGGACTAGGAGGGCCCCCTGGGCCAACGTCCTGACTTTC,CASSLWTRRAPWANVLTF
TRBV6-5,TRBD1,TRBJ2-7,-,TGTGCCAGCAGTTACGGACAGGGGCAAACCTACGAGCAGTACTTC,CASSYGQGQTYEQYF
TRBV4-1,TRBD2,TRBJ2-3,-,TGCGCCAGCAGCCGCAATAGGGCGGGGGACACAGATACGCAGTATTTT,CASSRNRAGDTDTQYF
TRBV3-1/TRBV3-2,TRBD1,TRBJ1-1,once,TGTGCCAGCAGCCCGGGACAGGGGGCTGATGAAGCTTTCTTT,CASSPGQGADEAFF
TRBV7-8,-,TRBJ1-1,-,TGTGCCAGCAGCAAGAACAGGGCGAGCACTGAAGCTTTCTTT,CASSKNRASTEAFF
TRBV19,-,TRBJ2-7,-,TGTGCCAGTAGTATAGGAGTCGGCTACGAGCAGTACTTC,CASSIGVGYEQYF
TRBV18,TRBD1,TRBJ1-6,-,TGTGCCAGCTCACCGGGACAGGGGAATTCACCCCTCCACTTT,CASSPGQGNSPLHF
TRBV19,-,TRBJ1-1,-,TGTGCCAGTAGTATAGATATCGGGAGTCGGACTGAAGCTTTCTTT,CASSIDIGSRTEAFF
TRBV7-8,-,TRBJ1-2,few,TGTGCCAGCAGCTTAACGCCAGGCTATGGCTACACCTTC,CASSLTPGYGYTF
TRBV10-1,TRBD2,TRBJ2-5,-,TGCGCCAGCAGTGAGTCGGTACTAGCGGGGGAAGAGACCCAGTACTTC,CASSESVLAGEETQYF
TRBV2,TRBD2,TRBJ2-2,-,TGTGCCAGCAGTGTGGGGGGGGACACCGGGGAGCTGTTTTTT,CASSVGGDTGELFF
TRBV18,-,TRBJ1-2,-,TGTGCCAGCTCACACGAGCACGACAGACTAGCTAACTATGGCTACACCTTC,CASSHEHDRLANYGYTF
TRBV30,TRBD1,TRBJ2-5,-,TGTGCCTTGGGACAGGGGTTCGGAGAGACCCAGTACTTC,CALGQGFGETQYF
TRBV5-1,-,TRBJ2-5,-,TGCGCCAGCAGCTCCGGACAGGGAGGGGGAGAGACCCAGTACTTC,CASSSGQGGGETQYF
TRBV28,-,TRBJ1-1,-,TGTGCCAGCAGTTTATCCGGGTGGGACACTGAAGCTTTCTTT,CASSLSGWDTEAFF
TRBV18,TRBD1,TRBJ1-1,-,TGTGCCAGCTCACCCGGACAGGGAGGGGGGTACACTGAAGCTTTCTTT,CASSPGQGGGYTEAFF
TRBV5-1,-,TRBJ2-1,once,TGCGCCAGCAGCCTGGGGGCAGGGCTCAATGAGCAGTTCTTC,CASSLGAGLNEQFF
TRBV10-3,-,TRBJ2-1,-,TGTGCCATCAGGAGGGGAGGAGGGGACAATGAGCAGTTCTTC,CAIRRGGGDNEQFF
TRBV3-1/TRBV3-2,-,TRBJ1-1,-,TGTGCCAGCAGCCAAGAGGACATGAACACTGAAGCTTTCTTT,CASSQEDMNTEAFF
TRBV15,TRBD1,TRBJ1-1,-,TGTGCCACCAGAGGGGACAGGGGGACTCCAGAAGCTTTCTTT,CATRGDRGTPEAFF
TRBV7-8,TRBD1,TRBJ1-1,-,TGTGCCAGCAGCTTAGACGGTGCGACAGGGAGAGAAGCTTTCTTT,CASSLDGATGREAFF
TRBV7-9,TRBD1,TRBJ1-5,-,TGTGCCAGCAGCCGGGACAGGGAGAGCGGACAGCCCCAGCATTTT,CASSRDRESGQPQHF
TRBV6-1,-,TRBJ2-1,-,TGTGCCAGCAGTGAGGTTGGTGGGCGAGGGTCCCTAAGGTGGAATGAGCAGTTCTTC,CASSEVGGRGSLRWNEQFF
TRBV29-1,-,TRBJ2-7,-,TGCAGCGCGTTTGACGGGGTTGGGGTGCAGTACTTC,CSAFDGVGVQYF
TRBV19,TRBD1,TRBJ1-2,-,TGTGCCAGTAGTATAGTTTGGACAGGGACTGACTACACCTTC,CASSIVWTGTDYTF
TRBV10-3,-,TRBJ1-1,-,TGTGCCATCAGTGAGTACAGGGAGGGGTCTGAAGCTTTCTTT,CAISEYREGSEAFF
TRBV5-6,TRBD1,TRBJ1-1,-,TGTGCCAGCAGCTCGGACAGGGGTATAACGGCTGAAGCTTTCTTT,CASSSDRGITAEAFF
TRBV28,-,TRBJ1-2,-,TGTGCCAGCAGTTACCTACAGGGTACGGAGGGCTACACCTTC,CASSYLQGTEGYTF
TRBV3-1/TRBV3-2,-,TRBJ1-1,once,TGTGCCAGCAGCCCGTACTCGGACAGCCGCAAGGCTTTCTTT,CASSPYSDSRKAFF
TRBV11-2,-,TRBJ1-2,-,TGTGCCAGCAGCTTAACCACGGGACAATATGGCTACACCTTC,CASSLTTGQYGYTF
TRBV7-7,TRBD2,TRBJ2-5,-,TGTGCCAGCAGCTCTTCGGCCAGCGGGGACTTAGAGACCCAGTACTTC,CASSSSASGDLETQYF